This T cell receptor beta chain was identified during a study of T cell repertoires in cytomegalovirus infection. Study as a whole: Both recently identified HLA-C-restricted and well-studied HLA-B-restricted CMV epitopes were used in the study. Indications came from public TCR beta signatures; they pointed to CMV infection and to a matching HLA type.

TCRdb fed the reads into MiXCR, producing one record per CDR3 protein. The sample carries approximately 1,000,000 distinct CDR3 sequences, more than 25% recorded once. The CDR3 has 13 residues. After removal of 0 bases from V and 10 bases from J, the junction contained 6 bases not matched to a gene. Germline CDR1 and CDR2: MNHEY and SVGAGI. With regard to this clonotype: Antigen specificity is unknown.

Study observations and caveats: Using cumulative public TCR beta family frequency, the authors identified those who carried CMV together with the relevant HLA. It was HLA-C-restricted CMV-specific TCR beta clonotypes that dominated the response ex vivo.

The V and J genes are TRBV6-5 and TRBJ2-7, with 7 bases fitting TRBD2. Source: cultured CD8+ T cells from PBMCs, taken from culture after CMV antigen stimulation. The clonotype comes from a human donor in good health (CMV status not recorded). Some clones in this sample may be carry-over from other donors' samples. Here the CDR3 reads CASSYSGEGRQYF. In nucleotides, the CDR3 is TGTGCCAGCAGTTACTCGGGGGAGGGGCGACAGTACTTC.